The entry that follows covers one T cell receptor beta chain sequence. This CDR3 is 14 amino acids long. V was trimmed by 3 bases and J by 2 bases, leaving 11 bases between them. The germline V gene encodes CDR1 SGHTA and CDR2 FQGNSA. The data stem from a study of CD8 T cells in Susac syndrome. With random hexamers, reverse transcription was performed on roughly 0.45 to 1 ug of RNA. TCRdb reprocessed the immunoSEQ multiplex PCR reads via MiXCR and lists one record per CDR3 protein. The profile covers fewer than 65,000 distinct CDR3 sequences, with approximately 90% appearing a single time and approximately 0.21% taken by the ten largest.

V gene TRBV7-2 combines with J gene TRBJ2-7; the D gene is possibly TRBD2 (7 bases). The source is a human donor in good health. Specimen: CD8+ T cells from PBMCs. DNA of the CDR3: TGTGCCAGCAGCTTGGGGGGGGCCACCTACGAGCAGTACTTC. It translates to CASSLGGATYEQYF.